The following is a T cell receptor (beta chain) sequence with its context. Germline-derived CDR1 and CDR2 are DFQATT and SNEGSKA (reference sequence). Trimming left V 4 bases short and J 5 bases short, with 8 bases between. The CDR3 has 11 amino acids. This sample was taken from a study of radiation and T cells in renal cell carcinoma. This sample's time point: blood 2 weeks post-SBRT. Treatment defined: 15 Gy SBRT to primary tumor, nephrectomy 4 weeks later. Serial blood draws occurred at baseline and 2 and 4 weeks post-SBRT. Using immunoSEQ multiplex PCR, the repertoire was profiled, and TCRdb retains in-frame clones only, with some absent. Of roughly 60,000 clones in the sample, around 80% were seen once.

The receptor was isolated from a man aged 60 to 69 with renal cell carcinoma. Source: blood, taken from a patient whose treatment included radiotherapy and nephrectomy. The chain joins TRBV20-1 to TRBJ1-2; D is unclear. The CDR3, as DNA: TGCAGTGCTAAGTTAGGATATGGCTACACCTTC. As protein: CSAKLGYGYTF.